A selection of T cell receptor beta chains follows, all from one sample in a study of shared clonotypes between healthy human individuals. TCRdb's copy holds only in-frame clones and misses some; the assay was immunoSEQ multiplex PCR. The table records some 2.1 million clones, 90% to 95% of them present only once. Material for sequencing was naive CD8+ T cells from PBMCs. The source of these receptors is a man aged 18 to 30 in good health. Some clones in this sample may be carry-over from other donors' samples. Both conserved end residues are part of each CDR3. Each record gives: V gene, D gene, clone size, J gene, CDR3 protein, CDR3 DNA. A D gene is named only where the DNA matches it firmly. A clone size is listed for some rows: how often the clone was seen (once, few, many), or a class if it is expanded.

TRBV29-1	NA	once	TRBJ2-1	CSVETTGTDSYNEQFF	TGCAGCGTTGAAACCACCGGGACGGACTCCTACAATGAGCAGTTCTTC
TRBV6-5	TRBD1	NA	TRBJ2-1	CASGPLAGGREQFF	TGTGCCAGCGGCCCGCTTGCAGGGGGACGAGAGCAGTTCTTC
TRBV27	NA	NA	TRBJ2-1	CASSKLWDRRVDEQFF	TGTGCCAGCAGCAAATTATGGGACCGGCGGGTCGATGAGCAGTTCTTC
TRBV5-1	NA	NA	TRBJ2-7	CASSLAVSNAYEQYF	TGCGCCAGCAGCTTGGCGGTCAGCAACGCCTACGAGCAGTACTTC
TRBV25-1	NA	NA	TRBJ1-2	CASSAPEGNYGYTF	TGTGCCAGCAGTGCCCCGGAGGGTAACTATGGCTACACCTTC
TRBV9	NA	NA	TRBJ2-2	CASSVGPPGSTLATNTGELFF	TGTGCCAGCAGCGTAGGACCCCCCGGCTCGACCCTTGCTACGAACACCGGGGAGCTGTTTTTT
TRBV6-1	TRBD1	NA	TRBJ1-1	CASSGTGFRNTEAFF	TGTGCCAGCAGTGGGACAGGGTTTAGGAACACTGAAGCTTTCTTT
TRBV9	NA	NA	TRBJ1-3	CASSHPTEISGNTIYF	TGTGCCAGCAGCCATCCGACAGAGATCTCTGGAAACACCATATATTTT
TRBV19	TRBD1	NA	TRBJ1-5	CASRDSDDSNQPQHF	TGTGCCAGCCGGGACAGTGACGATAGCAATCAGCCCCAGCATTTT
TRBV27	TRBD2	once	TRBJ2-7	CASSPSGRHEQYF	TGTGCCAGCAGTCCTAGCGGGAGACACGAGCAGTACTTC
TRBV19	NA	NA	TRBJ2-7	CASSPDSYTYEQYF	TGTGCCAGTAGTCCCGACAGTTACACCTACGAGCAGTACTTC
TRBV7-9	TRBD1	NA	TRBJ1-2	CASSTTDRGYGYTF	TGTGCCAGCAGCACTACCGACAGGGGATATGGCTACACCTTC
TRBV7-9	NA	NA	TRBJ1-4	CASSSPEGAEKLFF	TGTGCCAGCAGCTCCCCAGAAGGGGCTGAAAAACTGTTTTTT
TRBV19	TRBD1	NA	TRBJ2-1	CASKGTVEQFF	TGTGCCAGTAAAGGGACAGTTGAGCAGTTCTTC
TRBV29-1	NA	NA	TRBJ1-1	CSVAGTRTTTEAFF	TGCAGCGTAGCCGGGACACGGACAACCACTGAAGCTTTCTTT
TRBV5-5	NA	NA	TRBJ1-1	CASSLGGDTEAFF	TGTGCCAGCAGCTTGGGCGGGGACACTGAAGCTTTCTTT
TRBV19	NA	NA	TRBJ1-5	CASSIGGEEPQHF	TGTGCCAGTAGTATAGGGGGTGAGGAGCCCCAGCATTTT
TRBV6-5	NA	NA	TRBJ1-4	CASSYSQTLNEKLFF	TGTGCCAGCAGTTACTCCCAGACCTTGAATGAAAAACTGTTTTTT